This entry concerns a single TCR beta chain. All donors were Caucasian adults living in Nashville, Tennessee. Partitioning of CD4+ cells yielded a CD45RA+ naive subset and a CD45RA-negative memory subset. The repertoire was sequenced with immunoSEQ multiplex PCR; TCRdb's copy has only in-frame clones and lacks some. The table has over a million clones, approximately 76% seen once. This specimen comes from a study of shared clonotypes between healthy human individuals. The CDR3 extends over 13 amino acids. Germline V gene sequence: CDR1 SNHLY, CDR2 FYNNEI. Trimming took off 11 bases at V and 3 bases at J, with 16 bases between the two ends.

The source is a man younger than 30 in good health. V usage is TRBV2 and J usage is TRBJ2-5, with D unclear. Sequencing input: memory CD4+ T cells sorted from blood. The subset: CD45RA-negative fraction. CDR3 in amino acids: CASVVGLKETQYF. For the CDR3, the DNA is TGTGCCTCGGTAGTTGGCCTAAAAGAGACCCAGTACTTC.